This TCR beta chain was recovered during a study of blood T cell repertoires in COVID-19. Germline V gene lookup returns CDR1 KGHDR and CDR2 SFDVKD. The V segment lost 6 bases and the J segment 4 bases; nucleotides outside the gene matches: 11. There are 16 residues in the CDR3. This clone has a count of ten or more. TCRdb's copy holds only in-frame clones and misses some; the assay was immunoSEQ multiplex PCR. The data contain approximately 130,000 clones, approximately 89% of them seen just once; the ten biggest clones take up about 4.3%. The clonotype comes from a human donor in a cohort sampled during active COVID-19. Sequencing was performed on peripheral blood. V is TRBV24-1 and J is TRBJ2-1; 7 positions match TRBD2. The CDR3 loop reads CATSSPASGDYNEQFF. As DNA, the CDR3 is TGTGCCACCAGTTCGCCAGCTAGCGGAGATTACAATGAGCAGTTCTTC.